The 10 T cell receptor beta chains in this list originate from one sample, sequenced in a study of blood T cell repertoires in COVID-19. Produced via immunoSEQ multiplex PCR; TCRdb's table is partial and in-frame only. The data show 300,000 to 350,000 clones, 86% seen once. Sequenced input: PBMCs or T cells enriched from blood (not recorded which). All receptors derive from a woman in her thirties or forties with acute COVID-19.

This clone occurred once. The chain employs TRBV27 and TRBJ2-7, with D perhaps matching TRBD1 (6 bases). CDR3 size: 17 residues. Deletions cut 5 bases from V and 1 base from J, with 21 bases between. In germline, CDR1 is MNHEY, CDR2 SMNVEV (reference sequence). CDR3 sequence: CASSQRQDPLKSYEQYF. The DNA of the CDR3 is TGTGCCAGCAGTCAGCGACAGGACCCTTTAAAATCCTACGAGCAGTACTTC.

The chain recombines TRBV6-6 with TRBJ1-5; TRBD1 aligns across 7 bases. The V segment lost 5 bases and the J segment 0 bases; nucleotides outside the gene matches: 7. Germline V gene lookup returns CDR1 MNHNY and CDR2 SVGAGI (reference sequence). CDR3 length: 16 residues. The CDR3 loop is CASSRQGAASNQPQHF. DNA of the CDR3: TGTGCCAGCAGTCGACAGGGTGCAGCTAGCAATCAGCCCCAGCATTTT.

This rearrangement joins TRBV4-3 to TRBJ2-7; the D gene is possibly TRBD1 (5 bases). Germline CDR1 reads LGHNA; CDR2 reads YSLEER. This CDR3 comprises 15 residues. The V gene lost 0 bases and the J gene lost 2 bases, with 11 bases spanning the gap. CDR3 protein: CASSQDRTPTYEQYF. The CDR3 region has the DNA TGCGCCAGCAGCCAAGATAGGACACCTACCTACGAGCAGTACTTC.

The V gene is TRBV9, the J gene TRBJ2-1; TRBD2 agrees at 10 bases. Unmatched junction bases numbered 6, after V lost 3 bases and J lost 6 bases. The germline V gene has CDR1 SGDLS and CDR2 YYNGEE. There are 15 residues in the CDR3. CDR3 amino acids: CASSASGGAFNEQFF. CDR3 sequence (DNA): TGTGCCAGCAGCGCGAGCGGGGGGGCCTTCAATGAGCAGTTCTTC.

The rearrangement joins TRBV7-2 to TRBJ2-7, with D possibly being TRBD1 (6 bases). Trimming left V 3 bases short and J 2 bases short, with 11 bases between. The CDR3 loop spans 14 amino acids. Germline CDR1 reads SGHTA; CDR2 reads FQGNSA. CDR3 residues: CASSFRGRTYEQYF. CDR3 DNA: TGTGCCAGCAGCTTCAGGGGTCGAACCTACGAGCAGTACTTC.

The gene calls are TRBV19 and TRBJ1-1; TRBD1 is a possible D gene (5 bases). Trimming took 5 bases from V and 1 from J, leaving 14 bases between them. The CDR3 is made up of 15 amino acids. Germline V lookup: CDR1 LNHDA, CDR2 SQIVND (reference sequence). The CDR3 DNA is TGTGCCAGTAGTGGAAGACAGCTTCCGAACACTGAAGCTTTCTTT. Translated: CASSGRQLPNTEAFF. Using reference TRBV19 and TRBJ1-1 for the parts outside the CDR3, the full variable domain is DGGITQSPKYLFRKEGQNVTLSCEQNLNHDAMYWYRQDPGQGLRLIYYSQIVNDFQKGDIAEGYSVSREKKESFPLTVTSAQKNPTAFYLCASSGRQLPNTEAFFGQGTRLTVV.

The chain recombines TRBV28 with TRBJ1-5, with 7 bases identical to TRBD1. This CDR3 comprises 14 residues. The germline V gene encodes CDR1 MDHEN and CDR2 SYDVKM. J was trimmed by 5 bases and V by 4 bases; bases with no gene match: 5. For the CDR3, the DNA is TGTGCCAGCAGTTACAGACAGGGACATCAGCCCCAGCATTTT. Translation gives CASSYRQGHQPQHF.

This clone occurred a few times. The chain has TRBV2 and TRBJ1-1; tentative D call: TRBD1 (5 bases). The CDR3 is made up of 16 amino acids. V lost 4 bases to trimming and J lost 5 bases, with 20 bases between them. Per germline, CDR1 SNHLY and CDR2 FYNNEI. The CDR3 loop reads CASSGAQGIRPTEAFF. CDR3 coding DNA: TGTGCCAGCAGTGGGGCGCAGGGTATTCGACCGACTGAAGCTTTCTTT.

The chain couples TRBV7-2 to TRBJ1-6; 8 bases map to TRBD1. The CDR3 extends over 16 amino acids. V shed 5 bases and J 10 bases; nucleotides not matched to a gene: 13. Germline values: CDR1 SGHTA, CDR2 FQGNSA. The CDR3 here is CASSPRTGSVGSPLHF. CDR3 nucleotide sequence: TGTGCCAGCAGCCCAAGGACAGGGTCAGTTGGGTCACCCCTCCACTTT.

The rearrangement joins TRBV29-1 to TRBJ2-7; 7 bases match TRBD2. Germline loops: CDR1 SQVTM, CDR2 ANQGSEA. With 4 bases clipped from V and 4 bases from J, the junction kept 4 bases outside the gene matches. CDR3 length: 12 residues. CDR3: CSVAPGGYEQYF. Here the CDR3 DNA reads TGCAGCGTTGCCCCCGGGGGGTACGAGCAGTACTTC.